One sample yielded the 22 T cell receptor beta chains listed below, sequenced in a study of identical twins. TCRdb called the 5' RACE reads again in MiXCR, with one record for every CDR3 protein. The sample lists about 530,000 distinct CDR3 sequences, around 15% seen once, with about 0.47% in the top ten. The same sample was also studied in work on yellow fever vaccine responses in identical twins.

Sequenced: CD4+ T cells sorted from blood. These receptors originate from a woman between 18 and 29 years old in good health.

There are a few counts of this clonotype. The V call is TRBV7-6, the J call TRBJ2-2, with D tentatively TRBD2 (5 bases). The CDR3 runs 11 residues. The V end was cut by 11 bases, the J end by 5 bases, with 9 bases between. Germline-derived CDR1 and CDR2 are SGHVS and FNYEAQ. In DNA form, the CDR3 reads TGTGCCTCCGGGATTACCGGGGAGCTGTTTTTT. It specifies CASGITGELFF.

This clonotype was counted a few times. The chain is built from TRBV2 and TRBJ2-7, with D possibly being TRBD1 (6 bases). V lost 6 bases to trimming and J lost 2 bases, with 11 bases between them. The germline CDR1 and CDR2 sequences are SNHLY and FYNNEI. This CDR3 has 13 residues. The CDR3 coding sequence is TGTGCCAGCAGGACTACAGGGCCCTACGAGCAGTACTTC. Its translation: CASRTTGPYEQYF.

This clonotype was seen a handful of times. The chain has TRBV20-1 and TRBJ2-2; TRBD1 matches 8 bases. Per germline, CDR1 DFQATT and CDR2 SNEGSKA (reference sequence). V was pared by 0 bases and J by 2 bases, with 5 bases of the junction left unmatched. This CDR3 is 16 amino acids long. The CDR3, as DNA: TGCAGTGCTAGAGAAATAACAGGGGGAAACACCGGGGAGCTGTTTTTT. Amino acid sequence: CSAREITGGNTGELFF.

CDR3 sequence (DNA): TGTGCCAGTAGTATACCGGGACTTCAGGTGAATAATGAGCAGTTCTTC. Amino acid sequence: CASSIPGLQVNNEQFF. The chain recombines TRBV19 with TRBJ2-1, with D possibly being TRBD2 (6 bases). CDR3 length equals 16 residues. Germline-derived CDR1 and CDR2 are LNHDA and SQIVND (reference sequence). Deletions cut 2 bases from V and 7 bases from J, with 18 bases between.

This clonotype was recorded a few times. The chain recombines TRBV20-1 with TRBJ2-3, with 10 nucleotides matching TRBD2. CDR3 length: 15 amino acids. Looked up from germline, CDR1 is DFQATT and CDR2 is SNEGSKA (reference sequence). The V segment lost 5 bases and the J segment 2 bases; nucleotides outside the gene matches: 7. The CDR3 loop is CSAAPTSGVTDTQYF. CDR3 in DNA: TGCAGTGCTGCCCCCACTAGCGGGGTCACAGATACGCAGTATTTT.

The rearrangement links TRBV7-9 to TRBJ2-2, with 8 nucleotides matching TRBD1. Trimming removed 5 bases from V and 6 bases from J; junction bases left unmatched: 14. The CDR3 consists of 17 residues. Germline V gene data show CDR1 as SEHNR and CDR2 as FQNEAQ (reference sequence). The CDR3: CASSPPGTGRYPGELFF. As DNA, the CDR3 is TGTGCCAGCAGCCCACCCGGGACAGGACGGTACCCCGGGGAGCTGTTTTTT.

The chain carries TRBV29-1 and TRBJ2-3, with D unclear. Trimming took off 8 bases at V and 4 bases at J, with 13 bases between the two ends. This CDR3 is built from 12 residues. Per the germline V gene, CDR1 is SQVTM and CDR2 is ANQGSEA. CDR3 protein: CSYRPPADTQYF. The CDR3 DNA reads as TGCAGCTACCGGCCTCCAGCAGATACGCAGTATTTT.

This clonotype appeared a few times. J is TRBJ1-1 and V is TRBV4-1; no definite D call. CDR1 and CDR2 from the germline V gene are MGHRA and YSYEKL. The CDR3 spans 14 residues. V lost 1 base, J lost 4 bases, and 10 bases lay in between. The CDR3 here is CASSQGEGRTEAFF. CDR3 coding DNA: TGCGCCAGCAGCCAAGGTGAAGGTCGCACTGAAGCTTTCTTT.

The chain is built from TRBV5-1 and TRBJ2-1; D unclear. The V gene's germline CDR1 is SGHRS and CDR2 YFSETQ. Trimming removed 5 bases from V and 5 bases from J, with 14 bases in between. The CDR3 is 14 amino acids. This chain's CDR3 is CASSFGEDHNEQFF. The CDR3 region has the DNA TGCGCCAGCAGTTTCGGAGAAGATCACAATGAGCAGTTCTTC.

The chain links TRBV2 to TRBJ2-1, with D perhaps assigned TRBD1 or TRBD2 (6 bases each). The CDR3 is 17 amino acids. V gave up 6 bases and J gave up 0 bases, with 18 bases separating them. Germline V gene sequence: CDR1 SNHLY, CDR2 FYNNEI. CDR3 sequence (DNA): TGTGCCAGCAGCCGATCGGGGGCGGGAAGCTCCTACAATGAGCAGTTCTTC. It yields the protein CASSRSGAGSSYNEQFF.

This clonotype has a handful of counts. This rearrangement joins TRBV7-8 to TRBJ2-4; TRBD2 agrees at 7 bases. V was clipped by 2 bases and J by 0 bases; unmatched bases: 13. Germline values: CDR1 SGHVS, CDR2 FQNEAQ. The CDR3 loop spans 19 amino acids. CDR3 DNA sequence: TGTGCCAGCAGCTTAAGGTCTAGCGGATCTCTAAAAGCCAAAAACATTCAGTACTTC. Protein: CASSLRSSGSLKAKNIQYF.

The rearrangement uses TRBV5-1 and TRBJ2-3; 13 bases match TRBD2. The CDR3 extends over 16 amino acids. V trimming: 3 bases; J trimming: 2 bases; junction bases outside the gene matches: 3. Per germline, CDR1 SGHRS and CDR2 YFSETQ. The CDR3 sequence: CASSSGLAGVTDTQYF. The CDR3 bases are TGCGCCAGCAGCTCCGGACTAGCGGGGGTCACAGATACGCAGTATTTT.

DNA of the CDR3: TGTGCCAGCAGCCGAGGGACTAGCGGGGGCCTAAACAATGAGCAGTTCTTC. Its protein is CASSRGTSGGLNNEQFF. The rearrangement uses TRBV3-1 and TRBJ2-1; TRBD2 matches at 14 bases. Trimming at V came to 4 bases and at J to 5 bases, leaving 7 bases not matched to a gene. The germline V gene encodes CDR1 LGHDT and CDR2 YNNKEL (reference sequence). The CDR3 has 17 residues.

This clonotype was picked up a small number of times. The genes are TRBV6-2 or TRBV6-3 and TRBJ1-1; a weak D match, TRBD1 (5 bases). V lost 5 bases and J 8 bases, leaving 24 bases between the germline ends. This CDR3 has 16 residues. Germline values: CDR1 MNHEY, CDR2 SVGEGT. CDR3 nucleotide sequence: TGTGCCAGCAGTAAAACAGGAGGTCCCATCCCATTCGAAGCTTTCTTT. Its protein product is CASSKTGGPIPFEAFF.

This chain's CDR3 is CASRRGLGNPITDTQYF. The CDR3 DNA is TGTGCCAGCAGACGGGGACTGGGGAACCCTATCACAGATACGCAGTATTTT. The rearrangement links TRBV12-3 or TRBV12-4 to TRBJ2-3; D may be TRBD2 (6 bases). With 6 bases removed from V and 2 bases from J, the gap between germline ends came to 21 bases. The CDR3 totals 17 residues.

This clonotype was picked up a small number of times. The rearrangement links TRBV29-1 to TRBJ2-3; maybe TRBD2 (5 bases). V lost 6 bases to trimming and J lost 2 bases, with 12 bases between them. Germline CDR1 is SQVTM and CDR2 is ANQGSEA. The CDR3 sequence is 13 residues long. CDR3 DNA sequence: TGCAGCGTCCCGGCGGGCCCCACAGATACGCAGTATTTT. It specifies CSVPAGPTDTQYF.

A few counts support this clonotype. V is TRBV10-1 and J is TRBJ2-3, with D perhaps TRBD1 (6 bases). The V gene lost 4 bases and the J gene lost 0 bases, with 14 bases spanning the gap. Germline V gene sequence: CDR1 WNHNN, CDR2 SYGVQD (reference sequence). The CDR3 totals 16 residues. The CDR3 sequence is CASSAADRISTDTQYF. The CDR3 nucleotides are TGCGCCAGCAGTGCGGCAGACAGGATTAGCACAGATACGCAGTATTTT.

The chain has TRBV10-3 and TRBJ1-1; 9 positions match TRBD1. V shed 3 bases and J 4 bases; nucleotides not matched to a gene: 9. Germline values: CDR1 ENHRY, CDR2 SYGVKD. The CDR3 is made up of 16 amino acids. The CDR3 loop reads CAISERTGGAGTEAFF. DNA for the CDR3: TGTGCCATCAGTGAACGAACAGGGGGCGCTGGCACTGAAGCTTTCTTT.

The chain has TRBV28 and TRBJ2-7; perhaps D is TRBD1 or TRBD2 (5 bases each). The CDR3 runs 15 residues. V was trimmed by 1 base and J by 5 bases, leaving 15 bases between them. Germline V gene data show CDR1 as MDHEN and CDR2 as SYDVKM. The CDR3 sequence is CASSLSSGGTNEQYV. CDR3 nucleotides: TGTGCCAGCAGTTTATCCTCGGGTGGGACCAACGAGCAGTACGTC.

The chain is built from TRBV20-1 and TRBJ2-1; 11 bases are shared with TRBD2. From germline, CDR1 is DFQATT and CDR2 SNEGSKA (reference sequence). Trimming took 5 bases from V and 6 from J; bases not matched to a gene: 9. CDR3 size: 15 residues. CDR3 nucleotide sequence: TGCAGTGCTCGCCACACTAGCGGGGGCCTCAATGAGCAGTTCTTC. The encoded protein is CSARHTSGGLNEQFF.

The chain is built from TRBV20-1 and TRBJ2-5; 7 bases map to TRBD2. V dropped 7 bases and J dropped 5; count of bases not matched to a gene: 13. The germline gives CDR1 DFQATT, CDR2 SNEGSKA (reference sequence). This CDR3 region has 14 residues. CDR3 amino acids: CSVLGLESLETQYF. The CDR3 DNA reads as TGCAGTGTCCTCGGACTAGAAAGTCTGGAGACCCAGTACTTC.

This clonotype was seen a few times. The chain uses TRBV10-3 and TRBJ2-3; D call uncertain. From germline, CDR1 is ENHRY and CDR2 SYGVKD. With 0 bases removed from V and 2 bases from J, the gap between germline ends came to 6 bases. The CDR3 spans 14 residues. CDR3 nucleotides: TGTGCCATCAGTGAGTCGGGGTCCACAGATACGCAGTATTTT. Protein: CAISESGSTDTQYF.